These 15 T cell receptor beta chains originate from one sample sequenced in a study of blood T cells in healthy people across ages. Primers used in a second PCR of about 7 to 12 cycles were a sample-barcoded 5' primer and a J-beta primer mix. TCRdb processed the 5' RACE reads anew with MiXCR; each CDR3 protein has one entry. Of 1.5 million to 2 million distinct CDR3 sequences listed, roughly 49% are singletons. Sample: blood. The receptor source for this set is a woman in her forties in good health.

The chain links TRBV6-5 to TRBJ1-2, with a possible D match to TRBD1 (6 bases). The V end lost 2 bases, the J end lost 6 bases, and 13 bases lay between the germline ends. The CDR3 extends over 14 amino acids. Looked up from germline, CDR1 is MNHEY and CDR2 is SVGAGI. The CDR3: CASSYRRGWDGYTF. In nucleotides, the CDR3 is TGTGCCAGCAGTTACCGCAGGGGATGGGATGGCTACACCTTC.

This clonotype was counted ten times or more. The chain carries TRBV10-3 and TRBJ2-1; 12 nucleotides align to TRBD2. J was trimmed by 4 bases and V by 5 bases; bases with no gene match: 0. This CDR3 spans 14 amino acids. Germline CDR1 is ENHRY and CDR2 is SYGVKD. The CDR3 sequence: CAISTSGGYNEQFF. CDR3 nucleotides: TGTGCCATCAGTACTAGCGGGGGGTACAATGAGCAGTTCTTC.

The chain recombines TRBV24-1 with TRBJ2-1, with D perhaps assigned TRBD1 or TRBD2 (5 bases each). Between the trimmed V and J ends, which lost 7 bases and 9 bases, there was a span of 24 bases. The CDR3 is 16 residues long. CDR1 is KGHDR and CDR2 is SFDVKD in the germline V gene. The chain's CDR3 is CATSRTGTLRVGEQFF. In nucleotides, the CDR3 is TGTGCCACCAGCCGGACCGGGACCCTCCGTGTCGGTGAGCAGTTCTTC.

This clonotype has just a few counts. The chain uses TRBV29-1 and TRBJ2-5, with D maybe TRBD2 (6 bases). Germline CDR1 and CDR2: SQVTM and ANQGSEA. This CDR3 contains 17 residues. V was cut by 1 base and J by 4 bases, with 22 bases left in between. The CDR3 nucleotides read TGCAGCGTTGAAGGAGAGGGACGGGGGATTGCGGGAGAGACCCAGTACTTC. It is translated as CSVEGEGRGIAGETQYF.

The DNA of the CDR3 is TGCAGCGTTGATGAAGGGGGAGCTGGCTACACCTTC. Protein sequence: CSVDEGGAGYTF. The chain carries TRBV29-1 and TRBJ1-2; tentatively, D is TRBD1 (6 bases). This CDR3 contains 12 residues. Germline V gene data show CDR1 as SQVTM and CDR2 as ANQGSEA. Trimming took off 3 bases at V and 7 bases at J, with 12 bases between the two ends.

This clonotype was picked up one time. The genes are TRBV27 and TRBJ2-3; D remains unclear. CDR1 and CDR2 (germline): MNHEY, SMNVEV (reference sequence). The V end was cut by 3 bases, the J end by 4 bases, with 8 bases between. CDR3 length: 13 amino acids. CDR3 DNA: TGTGCCAGCAGTTTCTCCTGGTCAGATACGCAGTATTTT. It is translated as CASSFSWSDTQYF.

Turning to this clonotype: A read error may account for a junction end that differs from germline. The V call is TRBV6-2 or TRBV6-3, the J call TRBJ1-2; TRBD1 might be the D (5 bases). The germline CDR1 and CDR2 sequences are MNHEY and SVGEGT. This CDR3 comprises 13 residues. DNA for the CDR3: TGTGCCAGCAGTGACTCGGACACGCGTGGCTACACCTTC. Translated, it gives CASSDSDTRGYTF.

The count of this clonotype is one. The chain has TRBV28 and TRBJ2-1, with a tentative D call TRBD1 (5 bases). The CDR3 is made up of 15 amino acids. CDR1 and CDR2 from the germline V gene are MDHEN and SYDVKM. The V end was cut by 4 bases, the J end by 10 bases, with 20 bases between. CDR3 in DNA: TGTGCCAGCAGTTCAGGGATAGGGTTGACGGGCGAGCAGTTCTTC. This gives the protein CASSSGIGLTGEQFF. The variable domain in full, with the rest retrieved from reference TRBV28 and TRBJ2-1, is DVKVTQSSRYLVKRTGEKVFLECVQDMDHENMFWYRQDPGLGLRLIYFSYDVKMKEKGDIPEGYSVSREKKERFSLILESASTNQTSMYLCASSSGIGLTGEQFFGPGTRLTVL.

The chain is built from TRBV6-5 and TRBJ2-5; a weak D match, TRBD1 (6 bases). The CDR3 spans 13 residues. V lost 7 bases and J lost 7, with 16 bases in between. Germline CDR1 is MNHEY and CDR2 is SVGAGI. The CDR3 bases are TGTGCCAGCATTTCGGACAGCCCAATGACCCAGTACTTC. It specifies CASISDSPMTQYF.

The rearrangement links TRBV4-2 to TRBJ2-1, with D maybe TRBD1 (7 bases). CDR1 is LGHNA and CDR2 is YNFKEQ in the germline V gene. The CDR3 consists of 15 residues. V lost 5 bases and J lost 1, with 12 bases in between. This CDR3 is CASSNQGGSYNEQFF. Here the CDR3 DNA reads TGTGCCAGCAGCAATCAGGGGGGATCCTACAATGAGCAGTTCTTC.

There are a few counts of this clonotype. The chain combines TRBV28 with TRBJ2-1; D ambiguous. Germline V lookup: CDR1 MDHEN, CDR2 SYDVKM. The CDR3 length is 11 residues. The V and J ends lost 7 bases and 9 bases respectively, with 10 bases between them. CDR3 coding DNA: TGTGCCAGCAAGACATCCGGTGAGCAGTTCTTC. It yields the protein CASKTSGEQFF.

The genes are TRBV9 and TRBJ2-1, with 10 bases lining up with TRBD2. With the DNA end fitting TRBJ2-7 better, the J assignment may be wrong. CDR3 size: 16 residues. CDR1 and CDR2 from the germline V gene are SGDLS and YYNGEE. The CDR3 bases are TGTGCCAGCAGCGTCAGGAGCGGGGGGGCCTACAATGAGCAGTACTTC. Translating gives CASSVRSGGAYNEQYF.

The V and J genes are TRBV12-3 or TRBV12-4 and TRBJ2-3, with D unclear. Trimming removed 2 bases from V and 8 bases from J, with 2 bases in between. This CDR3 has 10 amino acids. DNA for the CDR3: TGTGCCAGCAGTTTATTTACGCAGTATTTT. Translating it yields CASSLFTQYF.

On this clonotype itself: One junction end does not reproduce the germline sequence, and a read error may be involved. This chain's CDR3 is CASSRRDSYEQNF. The CDR3 region has the DNA TGTGCCAGCAGCCGCAGGGATTCCTACGAGCAGAACTTC. The chain employs TRBV6-6 and TRBJ2-7; a possible D gene is TRBD1 (5 bases). There are 13 residues in the CDR3. CDR1 MNHNY and CDR2 SVGAGI come from the germline V gene (reference sequence).

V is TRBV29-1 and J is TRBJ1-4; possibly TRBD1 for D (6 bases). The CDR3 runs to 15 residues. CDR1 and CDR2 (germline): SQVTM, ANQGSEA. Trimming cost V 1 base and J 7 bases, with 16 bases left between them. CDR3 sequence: CSVEGLGRGSEKLFF. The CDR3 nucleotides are TGCAGCGTTGAAGGTTTAGGCAGGGGTAGTGAAAAACTGTTTTTT.